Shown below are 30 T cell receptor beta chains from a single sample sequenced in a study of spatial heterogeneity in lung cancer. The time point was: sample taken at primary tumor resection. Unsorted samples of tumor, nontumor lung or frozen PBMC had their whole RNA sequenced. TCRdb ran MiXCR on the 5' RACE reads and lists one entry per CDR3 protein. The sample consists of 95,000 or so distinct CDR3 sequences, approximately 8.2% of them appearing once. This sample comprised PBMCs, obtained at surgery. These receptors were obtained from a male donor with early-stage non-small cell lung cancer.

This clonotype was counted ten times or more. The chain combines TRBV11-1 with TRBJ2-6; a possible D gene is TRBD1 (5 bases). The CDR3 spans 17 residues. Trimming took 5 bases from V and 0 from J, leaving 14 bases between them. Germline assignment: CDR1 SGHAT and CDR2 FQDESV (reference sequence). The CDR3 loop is CASSATGGSSGANVLTF. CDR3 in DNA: TGTGCCAGCAGCGCAACAGGTGGAAGCTCTGGGGCCAACGTCCTGACTTTC.

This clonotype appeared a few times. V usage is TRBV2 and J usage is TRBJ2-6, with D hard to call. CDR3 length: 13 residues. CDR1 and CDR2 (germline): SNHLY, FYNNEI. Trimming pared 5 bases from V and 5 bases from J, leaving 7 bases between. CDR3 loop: CASSPLWANVLTF. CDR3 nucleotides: TGTGCCAGCAGTCCCCTATGGGCCAACGTCCTGACTTTC.

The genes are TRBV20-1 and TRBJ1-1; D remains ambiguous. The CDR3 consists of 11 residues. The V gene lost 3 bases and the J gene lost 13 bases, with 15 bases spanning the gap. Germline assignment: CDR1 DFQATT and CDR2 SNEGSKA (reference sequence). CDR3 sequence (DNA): TGCAGTGCTAGCTATAGACCAGAGGATTTCTTT. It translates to CSASYRPEDFF.

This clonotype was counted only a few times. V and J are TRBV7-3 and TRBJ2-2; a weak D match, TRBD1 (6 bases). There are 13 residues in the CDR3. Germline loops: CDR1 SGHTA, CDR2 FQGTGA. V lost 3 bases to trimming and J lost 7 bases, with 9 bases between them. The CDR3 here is CASSFRGDGELFF. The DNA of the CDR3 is TGTGCCAGCAGCTTCAGGGGTGACGGGGAGCTGTTTTTT.

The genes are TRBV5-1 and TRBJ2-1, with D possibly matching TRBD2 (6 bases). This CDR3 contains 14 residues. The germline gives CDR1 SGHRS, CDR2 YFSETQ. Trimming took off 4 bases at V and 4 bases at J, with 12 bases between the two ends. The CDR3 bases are TGCGCCAGCAGCCCAGGAGGGTTTTACAATGAGCAGTTCTTC. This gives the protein CASSPGGFYNEQFF.

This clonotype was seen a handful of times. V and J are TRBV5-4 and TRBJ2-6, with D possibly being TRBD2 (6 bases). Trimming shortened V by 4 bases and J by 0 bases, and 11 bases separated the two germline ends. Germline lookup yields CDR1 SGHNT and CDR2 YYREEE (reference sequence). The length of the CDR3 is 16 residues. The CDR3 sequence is CASSPGLSSGANVLTF. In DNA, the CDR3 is TGTGCCAGCAGCCCGGGACTGTCCTCTGGGGCCAACGTCCTGACTTTC.

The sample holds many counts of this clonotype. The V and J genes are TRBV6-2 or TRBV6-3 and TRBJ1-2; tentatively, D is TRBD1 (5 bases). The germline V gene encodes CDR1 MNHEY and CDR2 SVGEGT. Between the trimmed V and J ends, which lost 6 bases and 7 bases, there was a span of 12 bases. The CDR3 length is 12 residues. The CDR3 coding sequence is TGTGCCAGCAGCCCATGGGGGTTTGGCTACACCTTC. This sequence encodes CASSPWGFGYTF.

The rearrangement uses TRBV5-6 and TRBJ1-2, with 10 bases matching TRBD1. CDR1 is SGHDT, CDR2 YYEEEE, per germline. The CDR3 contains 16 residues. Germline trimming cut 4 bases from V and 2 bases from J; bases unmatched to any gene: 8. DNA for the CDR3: TGTGCCAGCAGCCTCATTCCGGGACAGGGGAACTATGGCTACACCTTC. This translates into CASSLIPGQGNYGYTF. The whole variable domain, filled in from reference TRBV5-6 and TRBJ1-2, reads DAGVTQSPTHLIKTRGQQVTLRCSPKSGHDTVSWYQQALGQGPQFIFQYYEEEERQRGNFPDRFSGHQFPNYSSELNVNALLLGDSALYLCASSLIPGQGNYGYTFGSGTRLTVV.

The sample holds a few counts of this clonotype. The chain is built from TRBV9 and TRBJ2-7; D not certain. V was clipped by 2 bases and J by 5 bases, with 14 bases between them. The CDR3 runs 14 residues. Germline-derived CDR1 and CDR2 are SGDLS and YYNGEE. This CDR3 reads CASSVSDDVHEQYF. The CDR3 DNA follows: TGTGCCAGCAGCGTGTCGGACGATGTACACGAGCAGTACTTC. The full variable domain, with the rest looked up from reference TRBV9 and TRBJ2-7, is DSGVTQTPKHLITATGQRVTLRCSPRSGDLSVYWYQQSLDQGLQFLIQYYNGEERAKGNILERFSAQQFPDLHSELNLSSLELGDSALYFCASSVSDDVHEQYFGPGTRLTVT.

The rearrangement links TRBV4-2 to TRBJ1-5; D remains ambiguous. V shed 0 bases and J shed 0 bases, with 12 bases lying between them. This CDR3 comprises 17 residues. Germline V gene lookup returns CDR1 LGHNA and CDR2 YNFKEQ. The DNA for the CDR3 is TGTGCCAGCAGCCAAGATATGAGGCAGCGTAGCAATCAGCCCCAGCATTTT. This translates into CASSQDMRQRSNQPQHF.

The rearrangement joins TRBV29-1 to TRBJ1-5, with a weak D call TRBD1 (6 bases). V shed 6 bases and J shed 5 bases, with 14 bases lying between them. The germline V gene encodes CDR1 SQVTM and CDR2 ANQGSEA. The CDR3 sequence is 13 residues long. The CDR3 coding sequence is TGCAGCGTCGCGTGGGGGGCGGATCAGCCCCAGCATTTT. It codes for CSVAWGADQPQHF.

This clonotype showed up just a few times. As DNA, the CDR3 is TGCAGTGCTAGAGAGGGGCAGGGGGCGGAAAAACTGTTTTTT. Translating it yields CSAREGQGAEKLFF. The genes are TRBV20-1 and TRBJ1-4; 8 bases match TRBD1. V lost 0 bases to trimming and J lost 8 bases; unmatched junction nucleotides: 5. CDR1 and CDR2 (germline): DFQATT, SNEGSKA (reference sequence). The CDR3 covers 14 residues.

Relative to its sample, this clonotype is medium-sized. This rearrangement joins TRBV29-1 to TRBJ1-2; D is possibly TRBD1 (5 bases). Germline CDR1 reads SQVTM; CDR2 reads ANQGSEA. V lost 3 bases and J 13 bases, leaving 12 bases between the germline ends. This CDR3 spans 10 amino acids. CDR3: CSVDFGDVTF. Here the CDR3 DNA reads TGCAGCGTTGATTTTGGGGACGTCACCTTC.

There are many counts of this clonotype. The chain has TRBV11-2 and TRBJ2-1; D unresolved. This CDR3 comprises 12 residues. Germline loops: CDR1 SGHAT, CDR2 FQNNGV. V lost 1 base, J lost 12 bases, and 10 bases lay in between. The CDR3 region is CASSLGFSAQFF. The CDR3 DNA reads TGTGCCAGCAGCTTAGGTTTCTCGGCGCAGTTCTTC.

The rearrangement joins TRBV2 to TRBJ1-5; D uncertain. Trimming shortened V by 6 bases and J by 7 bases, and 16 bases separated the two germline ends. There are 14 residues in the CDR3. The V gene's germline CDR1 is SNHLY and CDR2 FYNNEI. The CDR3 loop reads CASSQATTRQPQHF. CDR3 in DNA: TGTGCCAGCAGCCAAGCCACGACCCGGCAGCCCCAGCATTTT.

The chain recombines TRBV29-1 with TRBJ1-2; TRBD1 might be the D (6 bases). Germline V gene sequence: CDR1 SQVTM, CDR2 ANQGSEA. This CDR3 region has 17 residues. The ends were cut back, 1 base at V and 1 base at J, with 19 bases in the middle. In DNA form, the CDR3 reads TGCAGCGTTGAAGGGTTTTCTGGGACACCGCTTAACTATGGCTACACCTTC. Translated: CSVEGFSGTPLNYGYTF.

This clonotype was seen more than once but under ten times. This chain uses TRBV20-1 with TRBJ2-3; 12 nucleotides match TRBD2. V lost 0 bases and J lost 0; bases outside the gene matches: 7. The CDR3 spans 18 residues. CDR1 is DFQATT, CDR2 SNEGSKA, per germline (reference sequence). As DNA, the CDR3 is TGCAGTGCTAGAGATTTATGGGGGACTAGCGGGAGCACAGATACGCAGTATTTT. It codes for CSARDLWGTSGSTDTQYF.

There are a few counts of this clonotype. The CDR3 sequence is CASSLRPNQPQHF. The CDR3 DNA follows: TGTGCCAGCAGCTTAAGGCCCAATCAGCCCCAGCATTTT. The chain links TRBV5-4 to TRBJ1-5; D uncertain. Germline values: CDR1 SGHNT, CDR2 YYREEE (reference sequence). CDR3 length: 13 residues. Between the trimmed V and J ends, which lost 2 bases and 3 bases, there was a span of 6 bases.

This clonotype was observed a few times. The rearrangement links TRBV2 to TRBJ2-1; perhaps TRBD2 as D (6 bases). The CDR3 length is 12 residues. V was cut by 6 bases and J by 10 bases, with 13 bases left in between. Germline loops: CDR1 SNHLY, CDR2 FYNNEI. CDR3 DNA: TGTGCCAGCAGCGCAAGCGGGCCAGAGCAGTTCTTC. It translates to CASSASGPEQFF.

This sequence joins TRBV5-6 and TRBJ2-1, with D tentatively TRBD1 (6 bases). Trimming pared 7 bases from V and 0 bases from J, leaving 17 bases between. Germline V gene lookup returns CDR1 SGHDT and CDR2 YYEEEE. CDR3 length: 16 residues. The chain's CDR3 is CASSGTFTSSYNEQFF. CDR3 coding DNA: TGTGCCAGCTCCGGGACATTTACCAGCTCCTACAATGAGCAGTTCTTC.

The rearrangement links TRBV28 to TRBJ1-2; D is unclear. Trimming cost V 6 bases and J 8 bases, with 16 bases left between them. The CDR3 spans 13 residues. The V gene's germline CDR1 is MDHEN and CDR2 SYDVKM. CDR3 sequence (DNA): TGTGCCAGCAGGCTCACAGACGGCGTCGGCTACACCTTC. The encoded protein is CASRLTDGVGYTF.

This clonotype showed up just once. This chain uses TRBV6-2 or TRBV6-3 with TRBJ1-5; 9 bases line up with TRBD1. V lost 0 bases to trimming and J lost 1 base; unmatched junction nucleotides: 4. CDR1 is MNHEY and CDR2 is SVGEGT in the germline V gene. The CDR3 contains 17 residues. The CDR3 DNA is TGTGCCAGCAGTTACTCCTCTGGGACAGGGAGCAATCAGCCCCAGCATTTT. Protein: CASSYSSGTGSNQPQHF.

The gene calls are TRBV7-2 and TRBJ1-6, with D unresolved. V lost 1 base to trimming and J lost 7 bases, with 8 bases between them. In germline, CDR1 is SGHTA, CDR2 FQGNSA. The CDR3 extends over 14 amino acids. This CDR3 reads CASSLVQTNSPLHF. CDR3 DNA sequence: TGTGCCAGCAGCTTAGTACAAACCAATTCACCCCTCCACTTT.

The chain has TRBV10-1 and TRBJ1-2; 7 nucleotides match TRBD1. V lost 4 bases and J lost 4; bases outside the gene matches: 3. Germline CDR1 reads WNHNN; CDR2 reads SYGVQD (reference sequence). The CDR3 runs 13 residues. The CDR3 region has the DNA TGCGCCAGCAGTGGACAGGGTCCCTATGGCTACACCTTC. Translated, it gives CASSGQGPYGYTF.

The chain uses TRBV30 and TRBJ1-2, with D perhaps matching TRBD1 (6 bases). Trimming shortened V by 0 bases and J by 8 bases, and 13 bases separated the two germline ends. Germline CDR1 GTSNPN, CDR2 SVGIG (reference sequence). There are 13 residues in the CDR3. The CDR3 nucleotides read TGTGCCTGGAGTGTATCACAGGGTCAGGGCTACACCTTC. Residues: CAWSVSQGQGYTF.

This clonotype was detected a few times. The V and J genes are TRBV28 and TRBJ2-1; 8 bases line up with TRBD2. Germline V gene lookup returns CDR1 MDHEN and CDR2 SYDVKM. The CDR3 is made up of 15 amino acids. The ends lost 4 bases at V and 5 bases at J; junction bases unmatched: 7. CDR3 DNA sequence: TGTGCCAGCAGTTCTCCGGGACTAGGTAACAATGAGCAGTTCTTC. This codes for CASSSPGLGNNEQFF.

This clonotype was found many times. CDR3 bases: TGCAGTGCTATCGGAAACACCATATATTTT. Translating gives CSAIGNTIYF. The genes are TRBV20-1 and TRBJ1-3; no clear D gene. This CDR3 has 10 amino acids. Per germline, CDR1 DFQATT and CDR2 SNEGSKA (reference sequence). V shed 4 bases and J shed 4 bases, with 2 bases lying between them.

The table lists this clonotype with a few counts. CDR3 in amino acids: CASSESLAAEYEQYF. CDR3 nucleotide sequence: TGTGCCAGCAGTGAAAGTCTAGCGGCCGAATACGAGCAGTACTTC. This sequence joins TRBV2 and TRBJ2-7; TRBD2 agrees at 7 bases. Germline CDR1 is SNHLY and CDR2 is FYNNEI. V lost 2 bases, J lost 4 bases, and 8 bases stayed unmatched. The CDR3 covers 15 residues.

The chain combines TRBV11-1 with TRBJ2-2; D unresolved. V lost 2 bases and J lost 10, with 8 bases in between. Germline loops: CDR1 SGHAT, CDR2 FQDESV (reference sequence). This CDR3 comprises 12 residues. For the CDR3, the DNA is TGTGCCAGCAGCTTATCGGTCGAGGAGCTGTTTTTT. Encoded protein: CASSLSVEELFF.

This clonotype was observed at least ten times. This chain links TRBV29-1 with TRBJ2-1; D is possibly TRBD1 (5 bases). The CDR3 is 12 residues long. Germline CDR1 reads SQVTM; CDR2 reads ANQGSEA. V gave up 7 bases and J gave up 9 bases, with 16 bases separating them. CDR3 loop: CSALKGESEQFF. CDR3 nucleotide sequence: TGCAGCGCCCTTAAAGGGGAAAGTGAGCAGTTCTTC.